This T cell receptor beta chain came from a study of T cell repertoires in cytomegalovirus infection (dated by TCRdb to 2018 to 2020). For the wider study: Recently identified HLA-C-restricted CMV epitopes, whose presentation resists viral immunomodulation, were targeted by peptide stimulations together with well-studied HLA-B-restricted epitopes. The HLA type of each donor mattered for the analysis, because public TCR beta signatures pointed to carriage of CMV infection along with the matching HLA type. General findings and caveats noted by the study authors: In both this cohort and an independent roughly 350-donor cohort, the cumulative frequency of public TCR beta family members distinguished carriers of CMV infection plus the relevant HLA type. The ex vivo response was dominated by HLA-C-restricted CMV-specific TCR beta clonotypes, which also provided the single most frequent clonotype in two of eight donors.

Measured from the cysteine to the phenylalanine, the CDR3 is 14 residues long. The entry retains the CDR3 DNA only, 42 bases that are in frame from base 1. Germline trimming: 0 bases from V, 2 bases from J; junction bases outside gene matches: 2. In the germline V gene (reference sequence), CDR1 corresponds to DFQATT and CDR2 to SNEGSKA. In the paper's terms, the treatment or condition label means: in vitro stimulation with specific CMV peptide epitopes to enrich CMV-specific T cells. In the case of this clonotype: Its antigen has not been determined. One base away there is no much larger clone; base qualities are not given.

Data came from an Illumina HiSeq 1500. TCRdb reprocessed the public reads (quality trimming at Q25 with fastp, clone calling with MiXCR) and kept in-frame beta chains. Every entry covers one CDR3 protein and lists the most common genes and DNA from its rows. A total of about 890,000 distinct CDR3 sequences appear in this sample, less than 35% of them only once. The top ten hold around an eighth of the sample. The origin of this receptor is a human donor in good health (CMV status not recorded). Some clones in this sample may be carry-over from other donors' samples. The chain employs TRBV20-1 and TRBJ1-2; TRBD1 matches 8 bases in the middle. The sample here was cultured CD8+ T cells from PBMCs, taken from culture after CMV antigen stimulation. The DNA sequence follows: TGCAGTGCTAGAGATAGACAGGGGAACTATGGCTACACCTTC. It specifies CSARDRQGNYGYTF.